This T cell receptor beta chain is drawn from a study of siplizumab effects on memory and regulatory T cells. Overall study results and limits: Confirmatory evidence of suppressive function in proliferating siplizumab-culture Tregs was not obtained. Alloreactive sequences whose origin lay in unstimulated CD4+ memory cells were significantly reduced by siplizumab.

V was cut by 5 bases and J by 8 bases, with 13 bases left in between. The CDR3 covers 13 residues. The germline gives CDR1 ENHRY, CDR2 SYGVKD. For every sample, 90,000 to 100,000 TCR templates were assayed. Data came from immunoSEQ multiplex PCR; TCRdb stores just in-frame clones and leaves some out. The data contain 100,000 or so clones, 85% to 95% of them seen just once; the ten biggest clones take up under 0.7%. With respect to this clone: Its antigen is not identified.

The chain couples TRBV10-3 to TRBJ2-1; D is possibly TRBD2 (6 bases). This sequence originates from a human donor in good health. Sequencing was carried out using Tregs sorted from blood. CDR3 DNA sequence: TGTGCCATCAGTTCCGGGAGCTTCGATGAGCAGTTCTTC. It translates to CAISSGSFDEQFF.